The entry below gives a single TCR beta chain sequence along with its context. The data stem from a study of blood T cell repertoires in COVID-19. The CDR3 has 12 residues. Trimming left V 6 bases short and J 8 bases short, with 12 bases between. Germline lookup yields CDR1 KGHDR and CDR2 SFDVKD. The repertoire was sequenced with immunoSEQ multiplex PCR; TCRdb's copy has only in-frame clones and lacks some. This table has 400,000 to 550,000 clones, about 89% appearing once. This receptor was obtained from a woman between 25 and 40 years old with acute or convalescent COVID-19. The sample comprised peripheral blood. The chain links TRBV24-1 to TRBJ1-2, with a possible D match to TRBD1 (6 bases). The CDR3 DNA reads as TGTGCCACCAGTAAAACAGGGCAAGGCTACACCTTC. It translates to CATSKTGQGYTF.